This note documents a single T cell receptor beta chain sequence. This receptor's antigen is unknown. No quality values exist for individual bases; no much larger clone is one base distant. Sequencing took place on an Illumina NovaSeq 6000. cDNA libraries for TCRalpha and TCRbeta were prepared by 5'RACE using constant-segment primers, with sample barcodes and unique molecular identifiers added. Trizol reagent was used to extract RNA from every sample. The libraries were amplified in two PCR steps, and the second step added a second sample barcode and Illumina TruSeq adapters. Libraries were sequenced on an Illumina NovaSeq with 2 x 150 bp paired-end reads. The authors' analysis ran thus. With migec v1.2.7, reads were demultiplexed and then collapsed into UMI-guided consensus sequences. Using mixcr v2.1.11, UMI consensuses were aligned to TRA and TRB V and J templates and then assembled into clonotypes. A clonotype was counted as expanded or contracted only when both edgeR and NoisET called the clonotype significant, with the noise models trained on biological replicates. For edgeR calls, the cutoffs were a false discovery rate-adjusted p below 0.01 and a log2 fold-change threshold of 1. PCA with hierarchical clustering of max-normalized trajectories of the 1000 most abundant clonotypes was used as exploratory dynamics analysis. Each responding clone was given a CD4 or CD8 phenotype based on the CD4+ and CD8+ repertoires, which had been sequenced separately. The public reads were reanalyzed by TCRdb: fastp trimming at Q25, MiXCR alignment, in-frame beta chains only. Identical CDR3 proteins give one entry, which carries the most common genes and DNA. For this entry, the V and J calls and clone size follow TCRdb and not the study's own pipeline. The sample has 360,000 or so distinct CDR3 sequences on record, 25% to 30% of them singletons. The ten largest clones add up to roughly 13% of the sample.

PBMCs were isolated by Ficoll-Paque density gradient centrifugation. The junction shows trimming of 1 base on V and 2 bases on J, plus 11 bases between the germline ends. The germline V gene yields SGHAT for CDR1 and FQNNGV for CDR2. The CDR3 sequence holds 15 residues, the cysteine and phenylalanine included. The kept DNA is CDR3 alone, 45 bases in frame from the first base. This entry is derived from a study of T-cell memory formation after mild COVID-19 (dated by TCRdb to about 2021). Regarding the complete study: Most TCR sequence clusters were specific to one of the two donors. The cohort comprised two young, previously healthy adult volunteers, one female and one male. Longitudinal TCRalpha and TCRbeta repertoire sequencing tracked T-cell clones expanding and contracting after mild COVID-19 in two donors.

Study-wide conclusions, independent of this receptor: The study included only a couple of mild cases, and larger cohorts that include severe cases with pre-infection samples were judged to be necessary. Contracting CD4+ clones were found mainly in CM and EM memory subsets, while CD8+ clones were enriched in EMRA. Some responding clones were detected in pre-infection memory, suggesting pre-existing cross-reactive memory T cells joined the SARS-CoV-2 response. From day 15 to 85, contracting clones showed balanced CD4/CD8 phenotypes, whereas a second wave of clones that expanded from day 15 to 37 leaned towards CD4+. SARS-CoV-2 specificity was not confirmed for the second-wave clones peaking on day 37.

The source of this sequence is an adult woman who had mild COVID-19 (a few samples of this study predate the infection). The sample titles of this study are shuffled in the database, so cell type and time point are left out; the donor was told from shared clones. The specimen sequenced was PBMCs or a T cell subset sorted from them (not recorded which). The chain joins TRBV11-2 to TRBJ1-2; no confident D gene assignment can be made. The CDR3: CASSLGRGVNYGYTF. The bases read TGTGCCAGCAGCTTAGGTCGGGGAGTAAACTATGGCTACACCTTC.